This T cell receptor beta chain was identified during a study of blood T cell repertoires in COVID-19. Looking at the study overall: Collection of acute and convalescent COVID-19 samples took place in the United States, Italy and Spain. From T cells, B-cell-depleted T cells, or PBMCs came the material, which was cDNA or gDNA.

Cohort 3 donors counted as recovered after two negative PCRs, clearance, or resolved symptoms. Trimming pared 2 bases from V and 2 bases from J, leaving 10 bases between. Germline assignment: CDR1 GTSNPN and CDR2 SVGIG (reference sequence). The CDR3 is made up of 14 amino acids. Sequenced by immunoSEQ multiplex PCR; TCRdb stores in-frame clones only, minus some. The repertoire has approximately 100,000 clones, 80% to 90% of them found once; the top ten carry roughly 3%. Sequencing input: PBMCs or T cells enriched from blood (not recorded which). The receptor was isolated from a woman in her forties or fifties who had recovered from COVID-19. The V call is TRBV30, the J call TRBJ1-3; a weak D match, TRBD1 (6 bases). CDR3 sequence (DNA): TGTGCCTGGAGTCCAGGACAGACTGGAAACACCATATATTTT. Its translation is CAWSPGQTGNTIYF.